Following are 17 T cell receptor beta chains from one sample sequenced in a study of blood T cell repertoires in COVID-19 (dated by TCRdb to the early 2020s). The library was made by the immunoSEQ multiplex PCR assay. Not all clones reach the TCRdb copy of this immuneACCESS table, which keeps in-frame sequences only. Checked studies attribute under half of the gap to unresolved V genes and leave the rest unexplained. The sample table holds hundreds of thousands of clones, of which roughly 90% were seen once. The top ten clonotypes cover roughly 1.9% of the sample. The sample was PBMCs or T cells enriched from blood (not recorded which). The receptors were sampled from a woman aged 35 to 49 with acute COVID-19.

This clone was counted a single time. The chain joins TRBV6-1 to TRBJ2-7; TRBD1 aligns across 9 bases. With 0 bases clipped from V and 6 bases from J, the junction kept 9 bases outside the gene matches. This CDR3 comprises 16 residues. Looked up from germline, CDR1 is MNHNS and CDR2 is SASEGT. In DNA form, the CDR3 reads TGTGCCAGCAGTGAAGCAAACACAGGGGGCATCGGCGAGCAGTACTTC. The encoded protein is CASSEANTGGIGEQYF.

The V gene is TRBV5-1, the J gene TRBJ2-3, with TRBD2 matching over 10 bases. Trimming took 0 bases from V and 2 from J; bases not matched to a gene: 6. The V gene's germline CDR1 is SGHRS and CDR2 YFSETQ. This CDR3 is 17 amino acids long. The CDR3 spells CASSLGLAGELTDTQYF. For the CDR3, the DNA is TGCGCCAGCAGCTTGGGGCTAGCGGGGGAGCTCACAGATACGCAGTATTTT.

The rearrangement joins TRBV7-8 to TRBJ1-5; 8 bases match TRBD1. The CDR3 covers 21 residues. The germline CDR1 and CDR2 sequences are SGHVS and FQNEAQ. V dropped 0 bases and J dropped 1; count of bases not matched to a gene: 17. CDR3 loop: CASSLAERRQGLRWSNQPQHF. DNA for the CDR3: TGTGCCAGCAGCTTAGCGGAACGGAGACAGGGGTTGAGATGGAGCAATCAGCCCCAGCATTTT. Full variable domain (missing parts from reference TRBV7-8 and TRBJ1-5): GAGVSQSPRYKVAKRGQDVALRCDPISGHVSLFWYQQALGQGPEFLTYFQNEAQLDKSGLPSDRFFAERPEGSVSTLKIQRTQQEDSAVYLCASSLAERRQGLRWSNQPQHFGDGTRLSIL.

The CDR3 sequence is CSASITGANTEAFF. DNA for the CDR3: TGCAGTGCTAGTATCACAGGGGCGAACACTGAAGCTTTCTTT. The V and J genes are TRBV20-1 and TRBJ1-1; 7 bases match TRBD1. The V segment lost 3 bases and the J segment 1 base; nucleotides outside the gene matches: 5. Germline lookup yields CDR1 DFQATT and CDR2 SNEGSKA (reference sequence). The CDR3 consists of 14 residues.

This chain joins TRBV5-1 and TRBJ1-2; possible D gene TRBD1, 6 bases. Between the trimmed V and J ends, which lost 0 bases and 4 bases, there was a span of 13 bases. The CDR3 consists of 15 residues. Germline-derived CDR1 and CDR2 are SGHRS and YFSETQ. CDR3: CASSLGQAAPYGYTF. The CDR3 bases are TGCGCCAGCAGCTTGGGACAGGCTGCTCCCTATGGCTACACCTTC.

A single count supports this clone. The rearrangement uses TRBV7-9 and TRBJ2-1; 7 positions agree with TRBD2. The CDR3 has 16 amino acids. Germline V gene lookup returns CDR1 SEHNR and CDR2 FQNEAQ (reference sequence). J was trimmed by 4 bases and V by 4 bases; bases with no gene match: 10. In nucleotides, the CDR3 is TGTGCCAGCAGCTCTCACTTCGGAGCGGGGTACAATGAGCAGTTCTTC. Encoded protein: CASSSHFGAGYNEQFF.

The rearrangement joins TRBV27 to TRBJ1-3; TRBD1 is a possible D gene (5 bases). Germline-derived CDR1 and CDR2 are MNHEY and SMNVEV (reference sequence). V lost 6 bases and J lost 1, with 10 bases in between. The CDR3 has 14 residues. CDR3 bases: TGTGCCAGCAGCTTGACAGCTTCTGGAAACACCATATATTTT. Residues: CASSLTASGNTIYF.

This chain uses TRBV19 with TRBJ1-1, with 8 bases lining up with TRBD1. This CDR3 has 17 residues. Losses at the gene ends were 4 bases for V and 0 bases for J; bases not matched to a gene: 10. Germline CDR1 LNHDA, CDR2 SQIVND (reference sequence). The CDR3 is CASSKRTGRRVNTEAFF. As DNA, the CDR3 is TGTGCCAGTAGTAAACGGACAGGGAGAAGAGTGAACACTGAAGCTTTCTTT. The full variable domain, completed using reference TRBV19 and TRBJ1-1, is DGGITQSPKYLFRKEGQNVTLSCEQNLNHDAMYWYRQDPGQGLRLIYYSQIVNDFQKGDIAEGYSVSREKKESFPLTVTSAQKNPTAFYLCASSKRTGRRVNTEAFFGQGTRLTVV.

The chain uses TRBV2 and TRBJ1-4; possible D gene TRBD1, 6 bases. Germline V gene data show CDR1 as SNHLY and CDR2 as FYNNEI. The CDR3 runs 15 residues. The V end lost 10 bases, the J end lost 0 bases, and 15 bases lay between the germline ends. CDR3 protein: CATQGMRSTNEKLFF. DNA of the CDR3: TGTGCCACCCAGGGGATGCGATCAACTAATGAAAAACTGTTTTTT.

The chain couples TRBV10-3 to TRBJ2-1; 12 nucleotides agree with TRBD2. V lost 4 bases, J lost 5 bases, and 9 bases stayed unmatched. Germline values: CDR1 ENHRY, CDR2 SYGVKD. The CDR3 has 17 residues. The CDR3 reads CAISGALAGGLNNEQFF. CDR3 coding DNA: TGTGCCATCAGTGGGGCACTAGCGGGGGGACTTAACAATGAGCAGTTCTTC.

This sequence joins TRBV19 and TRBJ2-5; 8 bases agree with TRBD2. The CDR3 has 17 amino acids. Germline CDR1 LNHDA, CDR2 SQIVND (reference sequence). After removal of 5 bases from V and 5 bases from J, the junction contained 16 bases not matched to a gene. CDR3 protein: CASSSNLPRASGETQYF. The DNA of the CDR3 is TGTGCCAGTAGTTCAAACTTGCCCCGGGCTAGCGGGGAGACCCAGTACTTC.

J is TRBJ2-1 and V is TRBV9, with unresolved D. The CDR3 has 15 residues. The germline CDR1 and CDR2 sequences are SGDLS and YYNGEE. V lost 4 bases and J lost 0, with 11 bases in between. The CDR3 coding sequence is TGTGCCAGCAGCCAAGAACAGAGCTCCTACAATGAGCAGTTCTTC. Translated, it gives CASSQEQSSYNEQFF.

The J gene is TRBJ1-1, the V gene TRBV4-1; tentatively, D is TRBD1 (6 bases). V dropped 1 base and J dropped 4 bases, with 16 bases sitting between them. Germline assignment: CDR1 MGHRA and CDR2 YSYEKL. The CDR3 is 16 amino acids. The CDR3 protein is CASSQVLGRGITEAFF. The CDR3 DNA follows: TGCGCCAGCAGCCAAGTTTTGGGGAGGGGGATCACTGAAGCTTTCTTT.

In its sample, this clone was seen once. This chain's CDR3 is CAISEFDSEAFF. For the CDR3, the DNA is TGTGCCATCAGTGAGTTCGACAGTGAAGCTTTCTTT. V gene TRBV10-3 combines with J gene TRBJ1-1; tentative D call: TRBD1 (5 bases). The CDR3 contains 12 residues. CDR1 ENHRY and CDR2 SYGVKD come from the germline V gene. The V gene lost 1 base and the J gene lost 7 bases, with 7 bases spanning the gap.

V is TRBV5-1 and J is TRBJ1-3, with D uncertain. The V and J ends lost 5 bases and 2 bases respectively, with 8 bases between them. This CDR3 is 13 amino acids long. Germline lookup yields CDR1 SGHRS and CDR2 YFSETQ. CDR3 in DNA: TGCGCCAGCAGTGTAGTGACTGGAAACACCATATATTTT. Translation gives CASSVVTGNTIYF.

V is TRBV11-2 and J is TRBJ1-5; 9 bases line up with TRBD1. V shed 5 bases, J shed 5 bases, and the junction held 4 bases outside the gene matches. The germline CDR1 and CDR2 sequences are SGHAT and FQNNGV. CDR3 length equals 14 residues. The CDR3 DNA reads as TGTGCCAGCAGCACGGGACAGGGCTATCAGCCCCAGCATTTT. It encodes CASSTGQGYQPQHF.

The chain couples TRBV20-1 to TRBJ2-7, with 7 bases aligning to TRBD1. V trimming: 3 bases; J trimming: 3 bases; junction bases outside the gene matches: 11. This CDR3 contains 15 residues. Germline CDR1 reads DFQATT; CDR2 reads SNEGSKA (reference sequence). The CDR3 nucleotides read TGCAGTGCTAGTACTCTACGGGACAGAAGCTACGAGCAGTACTTC. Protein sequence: CSASTLRDRSYEQYF.